The clone carrying this T cell receptor beta chain was detected a few times. Antigen specificity is unknown. The CDR3 totals 13 residues. Trimming took 4 bases from V and 6 from J; bases not matched to a gene: 7. The V gene's germline CDR1 is DFQATT and CDR2 SNEGSKA (reference sequence). This specimen belongs to a study of CD8 T cells in ankylosing spondylitis. TCRdb re-called the 5' RACE reads through MiXCR, storing one row per CDR3 protein. The sample carries around 300,000 distinct CDR3 sequences, about 20% recorded once. Study conclusions and caveats: Disease-linked clones were CD8+ and relatively rare in peripheral blood.

Sequenced material: blood, either unsorted or a sorted T cell fraction (not recorded which). V and J are TRBV20-1 and TRBJ1-2; TRBD1 matches 8 bases. The clonotype comes from a female donor with ankylosing spondylitis or in good health (not recorded which). DNA for the CDR3: TGCAGTGCTACCACGGACAGGGTGGATGGCTACACCTTC. Its protein product is CSATTDRVDGYTF.